The 2 T cell receptor beta chains given below trace back to one sample, sequenced in a study of beta chain features in type 1 diabetes. The study reverse transcribed the entire isolated RNA, so it sequenced expressed TCRB transcripts. The method was immunoSEQ multiplex PCR; TCRdb's version includes in-frame clones alone and lacks a portion of them. The sample lists about 170,000 clones; around 7.8% were seen once. Study-wide results and limits: TCRB CDR3s were moderately but significantly shorter in Type 1 diabetes patients in all four CD4+ subsets.

Their antigens are not known. Source material: central memory CD4+ T cells from blood. All receptors derive from a middle-aged woman with type 1 diabetes.

In this sample, this clone turned up a few times. The J gene is TRBJ2-5, the V gene TRBV2; TRBD2 matches at 8 bases. V lost 9 bases, J lost 4 bases, and 10 bases stayed unmatched. The CDR3 extends over 14 amino acids. The germline V gene encodes CDR1 SNHLY and CDR2 FYNNEI. CDR3 coding DNA: TGTGCCAGTATGTTGGGACTAGGATCAGAGACCCAGTACTTC. Translating it yields CASMLGLGSETQYF.

The V gene is TRBV2, the J gene TRBJ2-7; D ambiguous. Germline-derived CDR1 and CDR2 are SNHLY and FYNNEI. There are 11 residues in the CDR3. Trimming removed 10 bases at V and 2 bases at J, with 9 bases between. Here the CDR3 DNA reads TGTGCCACTCGAGTGGCCTACGAGCAGTACTTC. Translating it yields CATRVAYEQYF. Full variable domain (outside the CDR3, taken from reference TRBV2 and TRBJ2-7): EPEVTQTPSHQVTQMGQEVILRCVPISNHLYFYWYRQILGQKVEFLVSFYNNEISEKSEIFDDQFSVERPDGSNFTLKIRSTKLEDSAMYFCATRVAYEQYFGPGTRLTVT.